A selection of T cell receptor beta chains follows, all from one sample in a study of a mutant IDH1 vaccine in newly diagnosed glioma. Their recognized antigens are unknown. Produced via immunoSEQ multiplex PCR; TCRdb's table is partial and in-frame only. The profile shows approximately 60,000 clones, approximately 87% of them singletons. The material sequenced was PBMCs, taken from a glioma patient whose treatment included an IDH1 peptide vaccine. The origin of the receptors is a man aged 40-55 years with glioma. Each CDR3 is given with its conserved first and last residue.

>TRBV7-2|TRBJ2-7
CASSLGGQGKDF
>TRBV4-1|TRBJ2-7
CASSQKLREPPSYEQYF
>TRBV4-1|TRBJ1-5
CASSPDRVGQPQHF
>TRBV18|TRBJ2-1
CASSPRDTPLNEQFF
>TRBV27|TRBJ1-1
CASSLAFGRATEAFF
>TRBV5-4|TRBJ2-1
CASSSAISQFF
>TRBV25-1|TRBJ1-5
CASGDRAGQPQHF
>TRBV6-6|TRBJ1-5
CASSYRGQGNQPQHF
>TRBV5-6|TRBJ2-7
CASSLPASGSHPGEQYF
>TRBV29-1|TRBJ2-2
CSAPKGGGYTGELFF
>TRBV10-3|TRBJ2-7
CATRDSYEQYF
>TRBV2|TRBJ2-5
CASRERGVEETQYF
>TRBV11-1|TRBJ1-2
CASSPLTNDYGYTF
>TRBV6-1|TRBJ2-4
CASSTGQGANIQYF
>TRBV6-5|TRBJ2-5
CASSYFAGEETQYF
>TRBV7-9|TRBJ2-7
CASSSADEQYF
>TRBV7-3|TRBJ2-5
CASSLSGGQETQYF
>TRBV6-5|TRBJ1-2
CASSYSFRGSESGYTF
>TRBV15|TRBJ1-3
CATSRAHSGNTIYF
>TRBV6-1|TRBJ2-7
CASSGPPGLAARSYEQYF
>TRBV18|TRBJ2-1
CATLGGGNEQFF
>TRBV9|TRBJ2-7
CASSESPGQGLYEQYF
>TRBV20-1|TRBJ1-2
CSATQNYGYTF
>TRBV20-1|TRBJ2-5
CSARSERTQYF